This T cell receptor beta chain was profiled in a study of cytomegalovirus exposure and HLA in healthy donors. Germline CDR1 MNHEY, CDR2 SVGAGI. Trimming took 6 bases from V and 13 from J; bases not matched to a gene: 7. CDR3 length: 11 amino acids. The PCR employed 60 Vbeta primers together with 13 Jbeta primers. TCRdb's copy holds only in-frame clones and misses some; the assay was immunoSEQ multiplex PCR. This sample's table has some 150,000 clones. Sequenced material: PBMCs. The sequence was collected from a woman between 18 and 29 years old in good health and CMV-seronegative. The chain combines TRBV6-5 with TRBJ2-7, with 9 bases that match TRBD1. The CDR3 here is CASSQGQGTYF. The CDR3 nucleotides are TGTGCCAGCAGCCAGGGACAGGGCACTTACTTC.